A selection of T cell receptor beta chains follows, all from one sample in a study of T cell responses to AZD1222 COVID-19 vaccine. Clones were sequenced by immunoSEQ multiplex PCR, and TCRdb holds only the in-frame ones, with some missing. Here the sample spans approximately 65,000 clones, about three quarters being singletons. Sequencing used peripheral blood, obtained on day 0 of AZD1222 vaccination. The receptor source for this set is an adult in good health. Each CDR3 is given without its conserved first and last residue. Clone size is stated in some rows and not others, as once, few, many or a class when expanded.

11	TRBV7-7	TRBJ1-5	.	ASSLAFGQPQH
13	TRBV7-7	TRBJ2-5	.	ASSLGGGLQETQY
12	TRBV7-9	TRBJ1-2	.	ASSLEGAFHGYT
12	TRBV7-3	TRBJ1-1	.	ASSLEFSGPGAF
13	TRBV6-5	TRBJ2-1	once	ASSQQGGSYNEQF
11	TRBV30	TRBJ2-1	few	AWSAGRGVEQF
15	TRBV7-9	TRBJ2-5	few	ASSPGLGDRWQETQY
14	TRBV21-1	TRBJ2-4	few	ASSKYYTLAKNIQY
13	TRBV6-5	TRBJ2-3	.	ASSPEERGTDTQY
10	TRBV7-9	TRBJ1-3	.	ASSVVQNTIY
10	TRBV6-2/TRBV6-3	TRBJ1-6	once	ASSNLNSPLH
13	TRBV5-6	TRBJ1-2	few	ASSPHRDINYGYT
11	TRBV30	TRBJ1-2	.	AWRMQGDSGYT
13	TRBV29-1	TRBJ1-1	.	SVGGLEVDVTEAF
13	TRBV7-2	TRBJ2-1	.	ASSLGLSSGNEQF
13	TRBV7-9	TRBJ1-1	once	ASSVGTGFDTEAF
12	TRBV5-1	TRBJ2-3	.	ASSPGQVTDTQY
13	TRBV5-4	TRBJ2-3	once	ASSLAGGGTDTQY
13	TRBV4-1	TRBJ1-1	.	ASSHNDRPNTEAF
15	TRBV3-1/TRBV3-2	TRBJ1-2	.	ASSHPGTGSNGYGYT
16	TRBV15	TRBJ1-5	few	ATSRGALGQGKDQPQH
13	TRBV6-6	TRBJ1-3	.	ASIQDRFSGNTIY
13	TRBV5-1	TRBJ1-6	.	ASSLRQGGNSPLH
12	TRBV2	TRBJ1-2	.	ASSEALGFNGYT
15	TRBV5-4	TRBJ2-2	.	ASSLTSGARIFRELF
10	TRBV18	TRBJ1-2	.	ASSPNLRGYT
12	TRBV10-3	TRBJ2-5	few	AISESAGGETQY
11	TRBV9	TRBJ2-1	.	ASSVGVRFEQF
10	TRBV9	TRBJ2-3	.	ASTGSTDTQY
12	TRBV3-1/TRBV3-2	TRBJ2-2	.	ASSHGAERGELF
14	TRBV2	TRBJ2-4	.	ASADGRGRTLNIQY
14	TRBV19	TRBJ2-5	.	ASSISVVWGQETQY
13	TRBV27	TRBJ1-2	.	ASSDRRTFNYGYT
14	TRBV4-1	TRBJ2-5	.	ASSQDNRAGWETQY
11	TRBV10-3	TRBJ2-5	.	ASGQGAGETQY
12	TRBV10-3	TRBJ1-1	.	AISGNTMNTEAF
12	TRBV7-8	TRBJ1-3	few	ASSLDRTGNTIY
15	TRBV5-1	TRBJ2-7	.	ASSLGISTSGGDVQY
12	TRBV7-2	TRBJ1-4	.	ASSDRAPNEKLF
15	TRBV28	TRBJ1-1	.	ASSINLGEIVYTEAF
13	TRBV7-9	TRBJ2-5	.	ASSSELAGGETQY